This paragraph reports one T cell receptor beta chain. This entry comes from a study of blood T cell repertoires in COVID-19. On the study more broadly: Acute and convalescent COVID-19 samples came from the United States, Italy and Spain. From T cells, B-cell-depleted T cells, or PBMCs came the material, which was cDNA or gDNA.

Original processing methods: For nucleated cells, counts were estimated from reference gene primer amplification. Assay used: immunoSEQ multiplex PCR; TCRdb lists only in-frame clones, some missing. V, J and clone size derive from that table, while D and trimming were established from the DNA sequence. The table records about 180,000 clones, more than 70% of them present only once. Individuals drawn from some 25 US areas were about 18 to 95 years old. This clonotype was sampled from a woman between 25 and 40 years old who had recovered from COVID-19. The source material was PBMCs or T cells enriched from blood (not recorded which).

The CDR3: CASRSGQNADTIYF. The CDR3 DNA reads TGTGCCAGCAGGTCGGGACAGAACGCGGACACCATATATTTT. The rearrangement joins TRBV6-5 to TRBJ1-3; 7 nucleotides align to TRBD1. V was pared by 6 bases and J by 8 bases, with 10 bases of the junction left unmatched. Germline CDR1 reads MNHEY; CDR2 reads SVGAGI. The CDR3 is made up of 14 amino acids.